This T cell receptor beta chain emerged from a study of shared clonotypes between healthy human individuals (dated by TCRdb to 2020 to 2022). Context from the whole study: A couple of women and a few men aged 18 to 49 years were included in the cohort. For each donor, CD4 naive and CD4 memory were each given three plates, CD8 naive was given two plates, and CD8 memory was given one plate. The study deeply sequenced blood TCR repertoires of several healthy adults to estimate repertoire size and the extent of clonotype sharing between individuals. Libraries were prepared and TCR repertoires were sequenced by different laboratories using diverse techniques, in order to increase sequencing depth and limit assay-specific biases. Between about 0.94 and 8.9 billion PBMCs per donor were obtained by leukapheresis. Overall study outcomes, separate from this receptor: When a handful of donors were compared, the shared fraction of clonotypes was about 5% for naive CD4, about 4% for naive CD8, about 2.5% for memory CD4, and roughly 0.43% for memory CD8. Higher generation probabilities were observed for clonotypes shared by all four sorted-subset donors than for non-shared clonotypes. Because the study included a small number of donors, the genetic and exposure-history diversity represented was limited. Estimated clonotype richness was generally larger for naive than for memory subsets. Sampling was limited to blood, and TCR repertoires in tissue likely differ from TCR repertoires in blood. Even with the large sequencing depth, rarefaction of the sorted-subset datasets indicated that sequencing was incomplete. Pairwise subsampling indicated that sequencing depth was expected to affect the degree of clonotype sharing among donors.

Trimming leaves V shorter by 2 bases and J shorter by 4 bases, with the junction holding 8 bases beyond the gene matches. The CDR3 sequence holds 16 residues, the cysteine and phenylalanine included. Of the read, only the CDR3 DNA is kept; its 48 bases are in frame from base 1. The germline V gene yields MDHEN for CDR1 and SYDVKM for CDR2. Using the deep immunoSEQ assay, multiplex PCR amplified TCR CDR3 regions from genomic DNA. Extracted genomic DNA from each cell subset was spread evenly across all wells of several immunoSEQ 96-well plates, with each plate serving as a replicate. For sorted subsets, each replicate PCR was loaded with 200 to 250 ng genomic DNA, equivalent to 30,000 or so T cell genomes. Purified libraries were quantified with a Qubit 3.0 fluorometer, sized on a Bioanalyzer 2100, and re-quantified with the KAPA Library Quantification kit. Every immunoSEQ 96-well plate was sequenced on a dedicated single-read 150-cycle Illumina NextSeq 550 flow cell. From the authors' description of their analysis: Because only junctional sequences without quality scores were contained in the immunoSEQ output, filtering matching that applied to full-length reads could not be performed. To assign V/J genes and CDR3, sequences were annotated using PyIR, a Python wrapper for IgBLAST v1.9, with IMGT germline references. Any read was removed if the V/J assignment was weak (E-value above 1e-6), the CDR3 was missing, or the read contained stop codons, out-of-frame junctions, or ambiguous translated residues. V3J clonotypes were defined by identical inferred V gene, J gene, and CDR3 amino acid sequence. The percentage overlap between two repertoires was calculated by dividing the number of shared unique clonotypes by the size of the smaller repertoire. RTK rarefaction, the Chao1 estimator, and Recon v2.1 estimates of unobserved clonotypes were used to assess repertoire richness. Generation probabilities for all TCRbeta clonotypes obtained by the gDNA method from a handful of donors were computed using OLGA. The source is immuneACCESS, and TCRdb retained only in-frame sequences with V and J called. Part of the clones is not carried over; for the studies checked, unresolved V genes explain less than half of this, and the remainder is unexplained. V and J calls plus clone size are reproduced from that table; the DNA served to infer D and trimming. Counted in this sample were 1 million to 1.2 million clones; approximately 77% of them appeared once. The leading ten clones occupy 0.7% to 0.95% of the sample.

The donors were healthy, HIV-negative adults with no recently reported acute infections or vaccinations. Every donor was a Caucasian adult residing in Nashville, Tennessee, USA. CD4+ T cells were enriched by magnetic negative selection, after which naive cells were positively selected on CD45RA and the negative fraction was taken as the memory subset. Blood was collected by leukapheresis, and PBMCs were isolated by Ficoll-Histopaque density gradient centrifugation and then cryopreserved in liquid nitrogen vapor phase. Analytical flow cytometry was used to check the purity and quantity of every magnetically sorted T cell population. Genomic DNA was isolated from every sorted fraction and measured by UV absorbance on a Nanodrop 2000c. In regard to this clone: Its antigen is currently not known. The input lacks base qualities; no much larger clone sits a single base away.

The chain is made from TRBV28 and TRBJ2-1, and 7 junctional nucleotides match TRBD2. The TCR comes from a man aged 18-30 years in good health. Some clones in this sample may be carry-over from other donors' samples. The sequenced material came from memory CD4+ T cells from PBMCs. The cell subset or site label here, explained by the study, means: CD45RA-negative fraction. The sequenced DNA is TGTGCCAGCAGTTTAACGGGAGGAGTTGCATACAATGAGCAGTTCTTC. Its protein reads: CASSLTGGVAYNEQFF.